This is a list of T cell receptor beta chains from one sample in a study of radiotherapy plus CTLA-4 blockade in lung cancer. Assay: immunoSEQ multiplex PCR; the TCRdb copy retains only in-frame clones and omits some. The sample consists of over 100,000 clones, over 65% of them appearing once. Sequenced material: peripheral blood, taken from a patient treated with radiotherapy plus ipilimumab. The receptors stem from a human donor with non-small cell lung cancer that progressed on radiotherapy plus ipilimumab. Some clones in this sample may be carry-over from other donors' samples. Both conserved end residues are part of each CDR3. Fields, in order: V gene, CDR3 length, D gene, J gene, clone size, CDR3 protein. The D gene is left open where the match is weak. Clone size is shown for a subset of rows, as once, few, many or a class of expanded clone.

>TRBV30|14|-|TRBJ1-5|few
CAWKHKGMEGPQHF
>TRBV5-1|20|TRBD1|TRBJ2-7|-
CASSLADPKGQGSHYYEQYF
>TRBV2|13|-|TRBJ1-2|-
CASSETTNYGYTF
>TRBV5-4|15|-|TRBJ1-6|-
CASSLAGAEGSPLHF
>TRBV5-6|13|-|TRBJ1-4|-
CASSFTRTEKLFF
>TRBV27|16|-|TRBJ2-7|-
CASSSHRDQGIYEQYF
>TRBV28|14|-|TRBJ2-1|-
CASSLMRSYNEQFF
>TRBV7-6|16|-|TRBJ2-2|-
CASSFGAQRNTGELFF
>TRBV29-1|14|-|TRBJ2-2|-
CSAPGASRTGELFF
>TRBV4-1|15|TRBD1|TRBJ1-5|-
CASSQEDRGTQPQHF
>TRBV4-2|17|TRBD1|TRBJ1-6|-
CASSQLAGTGSNSPLHF
>TRBV5-1|14|TRBD2|TRBJ2-7|-
CASSLAGGRYEQYF
>TRBV7-9|14|-|TRBJ1-4|-
CASRLQANNEKLFF
>TRBV19|14|TRBD2|TRBJ2-1|-
CASNPSGGKVEQFF
>TRBV13|15|-|TRBJ1-4|-
CASSSRRSANEKLFF
>TRBV4-2|16|TRBD2|TRBJ2-1|-
CASSQGTSGGPNEQFF
>TRBV13|13|-|TRBJ2-7|-
CASSLGRSYEQYF
>TRBV18|16|-|TRBJ2-1|-
CASSPNRKSSYNEQFF
>TRBV13|12|-|TRBJ1-2|-
CASNEANYGYTF
>TRBV2|15|-|TRBJ1-3|-
CASRLTSSSGNTIYF
>TRBV5-1|16|-|TRBJ1-4|-
CASSLGPGAINEKLFF
>TRBV11-2|15|TRBD1|TRBJ1-4|-
CASSFLRDRAEKLFF
>TRBV7-2|16|TRBD1|TRBJ1-3|-
CASSPNRQGSGNTIYF
>TRBV19|15|TRBD1|TRBJ2-7|once
CASSIGGTGNYEQYF
>TRBV18|13|-|TRBJ1-1|-
CASSPGSRTEAFF
>TRBV27|17|-|TRBJ1-6|-
CASSLRPGQGLGSPLHF
>TRBV2|14|-|TRBJ1-6|-
CASKTMPANSPLHF
>TRBV7-8|13|-|TRBJ2-1|-
CASSQHTNNEQFF
>TRBV27|13|TRBD2|TRBJ2-4|-
CASSSGTSTIQYF
>TRBV27|16|TRBD2|TRBJ2-2|-
CASSLLSGGASGELFF
>TRBV5-1|17|-|TRBJ2-7|few
CASSPNYYRDGDTEQYF
>TRBV5-1|14|-|TRBJ2-7|-
CASSVRDTEHEQYF
>TRBV2|12|-|TRBJ1-2|-
CASSVPQSGYTF
>TRBV6-4|14|TRBD1|TRBJ1-6|-
CASSRRTGHSPLHF
>TRBV7-3|11|-|TRBJ1-1|-
CASSDGTEAFF
>TRBV10-3|15|TRBD1|TRBJ2-7|-
CAISEPGTGRAEQYF
>TRBV18|16|TRBD1|TRBJ1-2|-
CASSEGQGAYNYGYTF
>TRBV7-9|16|-|TRBJ1-2|-
CASSRNLHREDYGYTF
>TRBV5-1|16|TRBD1|TRBJ1-3|few
CASSLGQANYGNTIYF
>TRBV6-1|15|-|TRBJ1-5|-
CASSDSRHSNQPQHF
>TRBV14|13|TRBD1|TRBJ1-2|few
CASSRQGAFGYTF
>TRBV5-1|15|-|TRBJ1-3|-
CASRVQGAAGNTIYF
>TRBV10-3|17|-|TRBJ2-7|-
CAISESLRGTRSYEQYF
>TRBV18|16|-|TRBJ2-2|-
CASSPESVGTPGELFF
>TRBV5-6|14|-|TRBJ1-2|once
CASSLSGFGYGYTF
>TRBV2|13|-|TRBJ1-5|-
CASIRDSNQPQHF
>TRBV5-4|14|-|TRBJ2-3|-
CASSLQESTDTQYF
>TRBV4-2|15|-|TRBJ1-1|once
CASSQVAGREGEAFF
>TRBV11-1|17|-|TRBJ2-3|-
CASSLVRGTVGTDTQYF
>TRBV7-2|14|-|TRBJ2-3|-
CASSLVSGGDTQYF